These T cell receptor beta chains were read from a single sample in a study of blood T cell repertoires in COVID-19. Using immunoSEQ multiplex PCR, the repertoire was profiled, and TCRdb retains in-frame clones only, with some absent. The profile shows about 270,000 clones, 85% to 90% of them singletons. Sequencing was done on a sample of PBMCs or T cells enriched from blood (not recorded which). These receptors were taken from a woman younger than 30 who had recovered from COVID-19. CDR3s include the opening cysteine and the closing phenylalanine or tryptophan. D genes are given only for firm matches. Only part of the rows carry a size: once, few, many, or a class if the clone is expanded.

CDR3 DNA,CDR3 protein,CDR3 length,D gene,J gene,clone size,V gene
TGCGCCAGCAGCAAAGAGACAGGGTGGCACGAGCAGTACTTC,CASSKETGWHEQYF,14,TRBD1,TRBJ2-7,few,TRBV5-1
TGCGCCAGCAGCCAAGTCCACGGACAGGGTTTTCTCTACGAGCAGTACTTC,CASSQVHGQGFLYEQYF,17,TRBD1,TRBJ2-7,-,TRBV4-1
TGTGCCAGCAGTTTAGGGGACGATAGGGGGAACAATCAGCCCCAGCATTTT,CASSLGDDRGNNQPQHF,17,-,TRBJ1-5,-,TRBV28
TGTGCCAGCAGCCGAGAAGTCCCCGGGGAGCTGTTTTTT,CASSREVPGELFF,13,-,TRBJ2-2,-,TRBV5-6
TGTGCCAGCAGCTACAGTAGTCAGCCCCAGCATTTT,CASSYSSQPQHF,12,-,TRBJ1-5,-,TRBV2
TGCGCCAGCAGCTTGTGGGCGGGGGGGCGAGACAATGAGCAGTTCTTC,CASSLWAGGRDNEQFF,16,TRBD2,TRBJ2-1,-,TRBV5-1
TGTGCCAGCATATCACAGCGGGACGGAAATCAGCCCCAGCATTTT,CASISQRDGNQPQHF,15,-,TRBJ1-5,-,TRBV28
TGCGCCAGCAGCTTGCAGGGACAGGGCTATAATTCACCCCTCCACTTT,CASSLQGQGYNSPLHF,16,TRBD1,TRBJ1-6,-,TRBV5-1
TGCGCCAGCAGCTTGGAATTGCGGGGGGGCTCCTACAATGAGCAGTTCTTC,CASSLELRGGSYNEQFF,17,TRBD2,TRBJ2-1,-,TRBV5-1
TGTGCCAGTAGTATAAGTCAGGGGGCAGCCTACGAGCAGTACTTC,CASSISQGAAYEQYF,15,TRBD1,TRBJ2-7,-,TRBV19
TGTGCCAGTAGCCGAACCGGACAGGGAGGTGGCTATGGCTACACCTTC,CASSRTGQGGGYGYTF,16,TRBD1,TRBJ1-2,-,TRBV19
TGTGCCAGCACCTCACAGGGAAACACTGAAGCTTTCTTT,CASTSQGNTEAFF,13,-,TRBJ1-1,once,TRBV11-2
TGTGCCACCAGATCAGGGAATCAAGCTTTCTTT,CATRSGNQAFF,11,-,TRBJ1-1,-,TRBV24-1
TGTGCCAGCAGCCCCCATGGGGGCGGGAGCACCGGGGAGCTGTTTTTT,CASSPHGGGSTGELFF,16,-,TRBJ2-2,-,TRBV9
TGTGCCAGCAGCCCATTTCCGACTAGCGGGAACACCGGGGAGCTGTTTTTT,CASSPFPTSGNTGELFF,17,TRBD2,TRBJ2-2,-,TRBV7-6
TGTGCCAGCAGCCAAGATGTGGGGGGGGCAACAGATACGCAGTATTTT,CASSQDVGGATDTQYF,16,-,TRBJ2-3,-,TRBV14
TGTGCCAGCAGTTCGGACAGGGTAAATCTCTATAATTCACCCCTCCACTTT,CASSSDRVNLYNSPLHF,17,TRBD1,TRBJ1-6,-,TRBV27
TGTGCCAGCAGTAGACAGGTGAACACTGAAGCTTTCTTT,CASSRQVNTEAFF,13,-,TRBJ1-1,-,TRBV12-3/TRBV12-4
TGTGCCAGCAGTTCCCTGGCCGGGGGAGAGACCCAGTACTTC,CASSSLAGGETQYF,14,-,TRBJ2-5,-,TRBV27
TGTGCCAGCACCCGGGAAGGGGGAAACACTGAAGCTTTCTTT,CASTREGGNTEAFF,14,-,TRBJ1-1,few,TRBV6-5
TGTGCCAGCAGTGCTTCCAGGGGCCTCATGAACACTGAAGCTTTCTTT,CASSASRGLMNTEAFF,16,-,TRBJ1-1,-,TRBV6-1
TGTGCCAGCAGTGAAAGCTACCGTGATCAGCCCCAGCATTTT,CASSESYRDQPQHF,14,-,TRBJ1-5,-,TRBV6-1
TGTGCCAGCAGTCCCTCTTTAGAAAAACTGTTTTTT,CASSPSLEKLFF,12,-,TRBJ1-4,-,TRBV28
TGTGCCAGCAGCCCGAGCGGGGCGGACAATGAGCAGTTCTTC,CASSPSGADNEQFF,14,TRBD2,TRBJ2-1,-,TRBV3-1/TRBV3-2
TGTGCCAGTAGCACCTGGCAGGGATCACCCCTCCACTTT,CASSTWQGSPLHF,13,-,TRBJ1-6,-,TRBV19
TGTGCCAGCAGTGAAGCGGCAGGGTACTATGGCTACACCTTC,CASSEAAGYYGYTF,14,-,TRBJ1-2,-,TRBV6-1
TGTGCCAGCAGTCAGGACTCCTCCTACGAGCAGTACTTC,CASSQDSSYEQYF,13,-,TRBJ2-7,-,TRBV6-5
TGCGCCAGCAGCGAAGTTAACAGGGGGCGAAATTCACCCCTCCACTTT,CASSEVNRGRNSPLHF,16,TRBD1,TRBJ1-6,-,TRBV5-1
TGTGCCTGGAGTGTACTGAGAAGGACTAGCAGATTCACAGATACGCAGTATTTT,CAWSVLRRTSRFTDTQYF,18,TRBD2,TRBJ2-3,-,TRBV30
TGTGCCACCAGCCCCAGGGGATTCAAGCTCGGGGACACCGGGGAGCTGTTTTTT,CATSPRGFKLGDTGELFF,18,-,TRBJ2-2,-,TRBV24-1
TGTGCCAGCAGCCAGGGCAGGGGCGTTGGCTACACCTTC,CASSQGRGVGYTF,13,-,TRBJ1-2,-,TRBV3-1/TRBV3-2
TGTGCCAGCAGCTTGGGGGACAGGGGAGCAGTTGAGCAGTTCTTC,CASSLGDRGAVEQFF,15,TRBD1,TRBJ2-1,-,TRBV5-4
TGTGCCAGCAGCTTGTCAGGGGTCGGGTCACCCCTCCACTTT,CASSLSGVGSPLHF,14,-,TRBJ1-6,-,TRBV11-3
TGTGCCAGCAGCCAAACGGGGGGCCGCGCAGATACGCAGTATTTT,CASSQTGGRADTQYF,15,-,TRBJ2-3,-,TRBV3-1/TRBV3-2
TGCGCCAGCAGCCTTGGGACTAGCGGGGGCCCAGAGACCCAGTACTTC,CASSLGTSGGPETQYF,16,TRBD2,TRBJ2-5,-,TRBV5-1
TGTGCCAGCAGCTTGGGGACAGGATGGGAGACCCAGTACTTC,CASSLGTGWETQYF,14,TRBD1,TRBJ2-5,-,TRBV11-2